The 10 T cell receptor beta chains given below trace back to one sample, sequenced in a study of control samples from healthy donors and cancer patients. Data came from immunoSEQ multiplex PCR; TCRdb stores just in-frame clones and leaves some out. Among 60,000 to 100,000 clones listed, about 88% were seen once. The sample comprised blood. These receptors were collected from a man in his fifties or sixties in good health.

This chain joins TRBV3-1 (or the pseudogene TRBV3-2) and TRBJ1-1, with TRBD1 matching over 7 bases. The germline V gene encodes CDR1 LGHDT and CDR2 YNNKEL (reference sequence). The CDR3 has 15 residues. J gave up 6 bases and V 1 base, and 8 bases lay outside the gene matches. CDR3 sequence reads: CASSQALTGSAEAFF. The CDR3 bases are TGTGCCAGCAGCCAAGCCCTGACAGGGTCGGCTGAAGCTTTCTTT.

V is TRBV10-3 and J is TRBJ1-1; D is possibly TRBD1 (5 bases). V dropped 9 bases and J dropped 3 bases, with 23 bases sitting between them. The CDR3 sequence is 16 residues long. The germline gives CDR1 ENHRY, CDR2 SYGVKD. The CDR3, as DNA: TGTGCCATGGGGGGAGGGGTATCTGGCTTTGACACTGAAGCTTTCTTT. The encoded protein is CAMGGGVSGFDTEAFF.

This clone has only one observation. The chain is built from TRBV5-6 and TRBJ2-1; 8 bases line up with TRBD2. Trimming cost V 0 bases and J 2 bases; bases outside gene matches: 4. The CDR3 length is 16 residues. Germline assignment: CDR1 SGHDT and CDR2 YYEEEE. CDR3 residues: CASSLGPGGTYNEQFF. Written as DNA, the CDR3 is TGTGCCAGCAGCTTGGGCCCGGGGGGGACCTACAATGAGCAGTTCTTC.

This chain links TRBV11-2 with TRBJ2-2; no firm D call. The CDR3 consists of 12 residues. Per germline, CDR1 SGHAT and CDR2 FQNNGV. The germline V and J ends were trimmed by 2 bases and 2 bases, with 0 bases remaining between them. The CDR3 loop reads CASSLNTGELFF. The CDR3 DNA follows: TGTGCCAGCAGCTTAAACACCGGGGAGCTGTTTTTT.

The J gene is TRBJ1-4, the V gene TRBV5-1, with D perhaps matching TRBD1 (5 bases). This CDR3 has 16 residues. Trimming removed 4 bases at V and 3 bases at J, with 16 bases between. Germline-derived CDR1 and CDR2 are SGHRS and YFSETQ. The CDR3 DNA reads as TGCGCCAGCAGCCCCCTGGGCGGGACGTCTAATGAAAAACTGTTTTTT. Encoded protein: CASSPLGGTSNEKLFF. Using reference TRBV5-1 and TRBJ1-4 for the parts outside the CDR3, the full variable domain is KAGVTQTPRYLIKTRGQQVTLSCSPISGHRSVSWYQQTPGQGLQFLFEYFSETQRNKGNFPGRFSGRQFSNSRSEMNVSTLELGDSALYLCASSPLGGTSNEKLFFGSGTQLSVL.

CDR3 region: CASSQDMSGGGQETQYF. DNA for the CDR3: TGCGCCAGCAGCCAAGATATGAGCGGGGGGGGGCAAGAGACCCAGTACTTC. This rearrangement joins TRBV4-1 to TRBJ2-5; 10 bases agree with TRBD2. After removal of 0 bases from V and 2 bases from J, the junction contained 6 bases not matched to a gene. This CDR3 contains 17 residues. Germline V gives CDR1 MGHRA, CDR2 YSYEKL.

J is TRBJ2-3 and V is TRBV6-5, with D possibly being TRBD1 (5 bases). CDR3 length: 14 residues. The germline CDR1 and CDR2 sequences are MNHEY and SVGAGI. Trimming took 2 bases from V and 9 from J, leaving 15 bases between them. The CDR3 DNA is TGTGCCAGCAGTTACGGCCTCACCCCAGGGACGCAGTATTTT. Amino acids: CASSYGLTPGTQYF.

The V and J genes are TRBV3-1 (or the pseudogene TRBV3-2) and TRBJ2-2; a weak D match, TRBD1 (6 bases). The germline V gene encodes CDR1 LGHDT and CDR2 YNNKEL (reference sequence). This CDR3 contains 15 residues. V lost 0 bases and J lost 9, with 14 bases in between. The CDR3, as DNA: TGTGCCAGCAGCCAAGATGACAAAACAGGGCGGGAGCTGTTTTTT. Translation: CASSQDDKTGRELFF.

The J gene is TRBJ2-1, the V gene TRBV6-5; 8 bases are shared with TRBD1. Trimming took 7 bases from V and 5 from J; bases not matched to a gene: 7. The V gene's germline CDR1 is MNHEY and CDR2 SVGAGI. The CDR3 spans 14 residues. CDR3 sequence reads: CASTRTGFNNEQFF. The CDR3 DNA reads TGTGCCAGCACCAGGACAGGGTTTAACAATGAGCAGTTCTTC.

J is TRBJ2-7 and V is TRBV2, with TRBD1 as a possible D gene (6 bases). CDR1 and CDR2 (germline): SNHLY, FYNNEI. The CDR3 consists of 12 residues. V shed 4 bases and J shed 2 bases, with 6 bases lying between them. CDR3 DNA sequence: TGTGCCAGCAGTGGGACAGCCTACGAGCAGTACTTC. Protein product: CASSGTAYEQYF.